The present T cell receptor (beta chain) was sequenced within a study of CD8 T cells in ankylosing spondylitis. General study findings and limits: Characteristic of ankylosing spondylitis blood, it appeared, was a TCR beta motif comprising roughly eight highly homologous variants.

Using its own MiXCR run on the 5' RACE reads, TCRdb lists one record per CDR3 protein. Counted here are around 230,000 distinct CDR3 sequences, roughly 8.6% occurring once; the ten biggest clones make up 6.5% to 7%. V was clipped by 4 bases and J by 5 bases; unmatched bases: 7. CDR3 length: 15 amino acids. This clonotype was seen ten or more times. Its antigen is as yet unknown. This receptor was taken from a male donor with ankylosing spondylitis or in good health (not recorded which). Sequenced material: blood, either unsorted or a sorted T cell fraction (not recorded which). The V gene is TRBV12-3 or TRBV12-4, the J gene TRBJ1-4; 7 bases are shared with TRBD1. The CDR3 nucleotides read TGTGCCAGCAGTTACCAACAGGGGAGGAATGAAAAACTGTTTTTT. This gives the protein CASSYQQGRNEKLFF.